The rows below give T cell receptor beta chains drawn from one sample of a study of T cells in Graves' hyperthyroidism and ophthalmopathy. TCRdb ran MiXCR on the multiplex PCR reads and lists one entry per CDR3 protein. The repertoire holds nearly 600,000 distinct CDR3 sequences, with more than 11% as singletons. The specimen was blood. All receptors come from a woman aged 25 to 39 with Graves' hyperthyroidism that later progressed to Graves' ophthalmopathy. Both conserved end residues are part of each CDR3. Fields, in order: J gene, D gene, clone size, V gene, CDR3 protein, CDR3 DNA. D genes are given only for firm matches. Clone size, where shown, is once, few, many, or a class for clones that have expanded.

J: TRBJ2-1; D: .; size: few; V: TRBV9; CDR3: CASSSQQGWFF; DNA: TGTGCCAGCAGCTCCCAGCAGGGGTGGTTCTTC
J: TRBJ2-5; D: .; size: few; V: TRBV13; CDR3: CASSLGVVETQYF; DNA: TGTGCCAGCAGCTTAGGCGTAGTGGAGACCCAGTACTTC
J: TRBJ1-1; D: .; size: many; V: TRBV11-2; CDR3: CASSFPPGEAFF; DNA: TGTGCCAGCAGCTTCCCACCAGGGGAAGCTTTCTTT
J: TRBJ1-1; D: .; size: many; V: TRBV5-8; CDR3: CASSVGLAMNTEAFF; DNA: TGTGCCAGCAGCGTCGGACTCGCAATGAACACTGAAGCTTTCTTT
J: TRBJ1-4; D: .; size: .; V: TRBV27; CDR3: CASSLVQDGRKLFF; DNA: TGTGCCAGCAGTTTAGTCCAGGACGGGAGGAAACTGTTTTTT
J: TRBJ1-6; D: .; size: many; V: TRBV6-5; CDR3: CASSYSPWGSYNSPLHF; DNA: TGTGCCAGCAGTTACTCCCCCTGGGGATCCTATAATTCACCCCTCCACTTT
J: TRBJ2-7; D: .; size: many; V: TRBV7-2; CDR3: CASSPSQGSYEQYF; DNA: TGTGCCAGCAGCCCATCACAGGGATCCTACGAGCAGTACTTC
J: TRBJ1-1; D: TRBD1; size: many; V: TRBV5-5; CDR3: CASSLTGGRDTEAFF; DNA: TGTGCCAGCAGCTTGACAGGGGGTAGGGACACTGAAGCTTTCTTT
J: TRBJ2-7; D: .; size: .; V: TRBV28; CDR3: CASGGGYEQYF; DNA: TGTGCCAGTGGGGGAGGATACGAGCAGTACTTC
J: TRBJ1-6; D: .; size: many; V: TRBV30; CDR3: CAWSVMGVWQSLHF; DNA: TGTGCCTGGAGTGTTATGGGGGTATGGCAATCCCTCCACTTT
J: TRBJ1-2; D: .; size: .; V: TRBV11-3; CDR3: CASSLDFSRYGYTF; DNA: TGTGCCAGCAGCTTAGATTTCTCCCGTTATGGCTACACCTTC
J: TRBJ2-2; D: TRBD1; size: many; V: TRBV9; CDR3: CASSVAGGVSTGELFF; DNA: TGTGCCAGCAGCGTAGCAGGGGGCGTTAGCACCGGGGAGCTGTTTTTT
J: TRBJ2-7; D: TRBD2; size: .; V: TRBV20-1; CDR3: CSARGLAHSSYEQYF; DNA: TGCAGTGCTAGAGGACTAGCTCACAGCTCCTACGAGCAGTACTTC
J: TRBJ2-7; D: TRBD1; size: .; V: TRBV6-5; CDR3: CASSYRPGQVGYEQYF; DNA: TGTGCCAGCAGTTATCGCCCGGGACAGGTAGGCTACGAGCAGTACTTC
J: TRBJ1-2; D: .; size: many; V: TRBV18; CDR3: CASSPTGDANYGYTF; DNA: TGTGCCAGCTCACCAACGGGCGACGCGAACTATGGCTACACCTTC
J: TRBJ2-1; D: .; size: many; V: TRBV27; CDR3: CASRDYPLTAYNEQFF; DNA: TGTGCCAGCAGAGATTACCCCCTGACAGCATACAATGAGCAGTTCTTC
J: TRBJ2-3; D: .; size: many; V: TRBV9; CDR3: CASSVGVAESTDTQYF; DNA: TGTGCCAGCAGCGTAGGGGTAGCGGAAAGCACAGATACGCAGTATTTT
J: TRBJ1-1; D: .; size: few; V: TRBV29-1; CDR3: CSVLPGMDTEAFF; DNA: TGCAGCGTTTTGCCAGGGATGGACACTGAAGCTTTCTTT
J: TRBJ1-1; D: .; size: .; V: TRBV9; CDR3: CASSVVGVSTEAFF; DNA: TGTGCCAGCAGCGTAGTGGGGGTTAGCACTGAAGCTTTCTTT
J: TRBJ2-7; D: TRBD1; size: .; V: TRBV12-3/TRBV12-4; CDR3: CASSQDPIREQGPYEQYF; DNA: TGTGCCAGCAGCCAAGACCCGATCCGCGAACAGGGGCCCTACGAGCAGTACTTC
J: TRBJ1-4; D: .; size: many; V: TRBV6-1; CDR3: CASGRPATNEKLFF; DNA: TGTGCCAGCGGGAGACCTGCAACTAATGAAAAACTGTTTTTT
J: TRBJ2-7; D: TRBD1; size: many; V: TRBV30; CDR3: CAWSEMPGQGYEQYF; DNA: TGTGCCTGGAGTGAGATGCCGGGACAGGGCTACGAGCAGTACTTC
J: TRBJ1-2; D: .; size: many; V: TRBV20-1; CDR3: CSTQVYGYTF; DNA: TGCAGTACACAGGTTTATGGCTACACCTTC
J: TRBJ2-5; D: .; size: .; V: TRBV12-3/TRBV12-4; CDR3: CASSSLGTATQETQYF; DNA: TGTGCCAGCTCATCTCTCGGGACCGCCACCCAAGAGACCCAGTACTTC
J: TRBJ2-7; D: TRBD2; size: many; V: TRBV28; CDR3: CATEGLAGGRSYEQYF; DNA: TGTGCCACCGAGGGACTAGCGGGAGGCCGGTCCTACGAGCAGTACTTC
J: TRBJ1-4; D: .; size: many; V: TRBV7-2; CDR3: CASSLDGTNEKLFF; DNA: TGTGCCAGCAGCTTAGATGGGACTAATGAAAAACTGTTTTTT
J: TRBJ1-2; D: .; size: many; V: TRBV7-8; CDR3: CASSLLWGNAEGYTF; DNA: TGTGCCAGCAGCTTACTCTGGGGCAATGCGGAGGGCTACACCTTC
J: TRBJ1-1; D: .; size: many; V: TRBV11-3; CDR3: CASSMPGASTEAFF; DNA: TGTGCCAGCAGCATGCCGGGGGCTAGCACTGAAGCTTTCTTT
J: TRBJ1-2; D: .; size: .; V: TRBV28; CDR3: CASSLGDTGGYGYTF; DNA: TGTGCCAGCAGTCTCGGGGACACGGGGGGCTATGGCTACACCTTC
J: TRBJ1-1; D: .; size: many; V: TRBV13; CDR3: CASFTADMNTEAFF; DNA: TGTGCCAGCTTTACCGCGGACATGAACACTGAAGCTTTCTTT
J: TRBJ2-6; D: TRBD2; size: .; V: TRBV27; CDR3: CATPIRGEGRDSGANVLTF; DNA: TGTGCCACCCCGATCAGAGGGGAGGGGCGGGACTCTGGGGCCAACGTCCTGACTTTC
J: TRBJ2-7; D: .; size: .; V: TRBV6-1; CDR3: CASSPLSQGGTYEQYF; DNA: TGTGCCAGCAGTCCCCTCTCGCAGGGCGGTACCTACGAGCAGTACTTC
J: TRBJ2-7; D: .; size: .; V: TRBV24-1; CDR3: CATSDYGGWQYF; DNA: TGTGCCACCAGTGATTACGGGGGCTGGCAGTACTTC
J: TRBJ2-6; D: .; size: many; V: TRBV11-2; CDR3: CASSSRTNSGANVLTF; DNA: TGTGCCAGCAGCTCGAGGACTAACTCTGGGGCCAACGTCCTGACTTTC
J: TRBJ1-6; D: .; size: .; V: TRBV9; CDR3: CASSSWRQDNSPLHF; DNA: TGTGCCAGCAGCTCCTGGAGGCAGGATAATTCACCCCTCCACTTT
J: TRBJ2-5; D: TRBD2; size: many; V: TRBV2; CDR3: CASSEELAGSFEGYF; DNA: TGTGCCAGCAGTGAAGAACTAGCGGGATCTTTCGAGGGATACTTC
J: TRBJ1-1; D: .; size: many; V: TRBV12-3/TRBV12-4; CDR3: CASSWGESTEAFF; DNA: TGTGCCAGCAGTTGGGGTGAAAGTACTGAAGCTTTCTTT
J: TRBJ2-7; D: .; size: .; V: TRBV7-2; CDR3: CASSLAGLPYEQYF; DNA: TGTGCCAGCAGCTTAGCGGGTCTCCCCTACGAGCAGTACTTC
J: TRBJ2-7; D: .; size: many; V: TRBV20-1; CDR3: CSARVLARAEQYF; DNA: TGCAGTGCTAGAGTTCTCGCTAGGGCCGAGCAGTACTTC
J: TRBJ1-1; D: .; size: many; V: TRBV30; CDR3: CASATGIPKDTEAFF; DNA: TGTGCCTCGGCGACGGGGATCCCAAAGGACACTGAAGCTTTCTTT
J: TRBJ1-5; D: .; size: many; V: TRBV29-1; CDR3: CSVLTGQGQPQHF; DNA: TGCAGCGTCTTAACAGGGCAGGGGCAGCCCCAGCATTTT
J: TRBJ2-7; D: .; size: many; V: TRBV29-1; CDR3: CSVAPRLSYEQYF; DNA: TGCAGCGTTGCCCCACGTCTATCCTACGAGCAGTACTTC
J: TRBJ1-5; D: .; size: many; V: TRBV12-3/TRBV12-4; CDR3: CASSLTGSNNQPQHF; DNA: TGTGCCAGCAGTTTGACAGGAAGCAACAATCAGCCCCAGCATTTT
J: TRBJ2-1; D: .; size: many; V: TRBV2; CDR3: CASSAGSVRYNEQFF; DNA: TGTGCCAGCAGTGCCGGATCCGTCAGGTACAATGAGCAGTTCTTC
J: TRBJ2-2; D: .; size: many; V: TRBV7-2; CDR3: CASSSSDVANTGELFF; DNA: TGTGCCAGCAGCTCTTCGGACGTCGCGAACACCGGGGAGCTGTTTTTT
J: TRBJ1-1; D: .; size: many; V: TRBV29-1; CDR3: CSVEALLRNTEAFF; DNA: TGCAGCGTTGAGGCCCTATTGCGGAACACTGAAGCTTTCTTT
J: TRBJ1-1; D: .; size: many; V: TRBV6-2/TRBV6-3; CDR3: CASSYADRGIRNTEAFF; DNA: TGTGCCAGCAGTTACGCGGATAGGGGGATCCGTAACACTGAAGCTTTCTTT
J: TRBJ2-2; D: TRBD2; size: few; V: TRBV5-1; CDR3: CASSLGLAGEVTGELFF; DNA: TGCGCCAGCAGCTTGGGACTAGCGGGAGAGGTTACCGGGGAGCTGTTTTTT
J: TRBJ1-1; D: .; size: many; V: TRBV5-1; CDR3: CASSSGILTPGAEAFF; DNA: TGCGCCAGCAGCTCAGGAATACTGACTCCGGGCGCTGAAGCTTTCTTT
J: TRBJ2-5; D: .; size: many; V: TRBV29-1; CDR3: CSVRGGWETQYF; DNA: TGCAGCGTTAGGGGAGGCTGGGAGACCCAGTACTTC
J: TRBJ2-1; D: TRBD2; size: many; V: TRBV11-3; CDR3: CASSAGLAGYNEQFF; DNA: TGTGCCAGCAGCGCGGGACTAGCGGGCTACAATGAGCAGTTCTTC
J: TRBJ1-1; D: .; size: many; V: TRBV3-1; CDR3: CASSQYLNTEAFF; DNA: TGTGCCAGCAGCCAATACCTGAACACTGAAGCTTTCTTT
J: TRBJ1-2; D: TRBD1; size: once; V: TRBV28; CDR3: CANNSGDRSYGYTF; DNA: TGTGCCAACAACTCTGGGGACAGATCGTACGGCTACACCTTC
J: TRBJ1-5; D: .; size: many; V: TRBV2; CDR3: CASSESTGGRGYSNQPQHF; DNA: TGTGCCAGCAGTGAATCTACCGGCGGCAGGGGATATAGCAATCAGCCCCAGCATTTT
J: TRBJ2-7; D: TRBD2; size: many; V: TRBV6-1; CDR3: CASLSRGSGEYEQYF; DNA: TGTGCCAGCCTTTCTAGGGGTAGCGGGGAATACGAGCAGTACTTC